A selection of T cell receptor beta chains follows, all from one sample in a study of T cells after posttransplantation cyclophosphamide. Profiling relied on immunoSEQ multiplex PCR, and the TCRdb table lists in-frame clones only, not all of them. The table lists tens of thousands of clones, about 91% of them singletons. The material sequenced was PBMCs. The receptor set was obtained from a woman aged 45-60 years in good health and a related stem cell transplant donor. Each CDR3 is given with its conserved first and last residue. Each record gives: clone size, V gene, J gene, D gene, CDR3 DNA, CDR3 protein. D genes are given only for firm matches. Size is omitted from some rows. Given values are once, few, many or a class for expanded clones.

abundance: -; v_gene: TRBV28; j_gene: TRBJ1-2; d_gene: TRBD1; CDR3nt: TGTGCCAGCACCTATGGCGGGGACAGGGAGTCAGTTAACTATGGCTACACCTTC; CDR3aa: CASTYGGDRESVNYGYTF
abundance: few; v_gene: TRBV6-1; j_gene: TRBJ1-2; d_gene: TRBD1; CDR3nt: TGTGCCAGCAGTGTAGGGACAGCGTCCGATGGCTACACCTTC; CDR3aa: CASSVGTASDGYTF
abundance: -; v_gene: TRBV4-1; j_gene: TRBJ2-3; d_gene: TRBD2; CDR3nt: TGCGCCAGCAGCCAAGACTCGGCGGGAGCTCGCACAGATACGCAGTATTTT; CDR3aa: CASSQDSAGARTDTQYF
abundance: -; v_gene: TRBV6-5; j_gene: TRBJ1-2; d_gene: -; CDR3nt: TGTGCCAGCAGTTCGGCAGGGAACTATGGCTACACCTTC; CDR3aa: CASSSAGNYGYTF
abundance: -; v_gene: TRBV11-2; j_gene: TRBJ2-1; d_gene: -; CDR3nt: TGTGCCAGCAGCTTCCAGGGGGGATACAATGAGCAGTTCTTC; CDR3aa: CASSFQGGYNEQFF
abundance: -; v_gene: TRBV27; j_gene: TRBJ2-5; d_gene: -; CDR3nt: TGTGCCAGCAGTTTAGATAACTCCGGAGCTGAGGCGGCCCAGTACTTC; CDR3aa: CASSLDNSGAEAAQYF
abundance: -; v_gene: TRBV29-1; j_gene: TRBJ1-2; d_gene: TRBD1; CDR3nt: TGCAGCGTTGGGGGACAGATTATGAACTATGGCTACACCTTC; CDR3aa: CSVGGQIMNYGYTF
abundance: few; v_gene: TRBV5-4; j_gene: TRBJ1-4; d_gene: TRBD1; CDR3nt: TGTGCCAGCAGCTTGGGGGGACAGGGGGATGAAAAACTGTTTTTT; CDR3aa: CASSLGGQGDEKLFF
abundance: -; v_gene: TRBV11-2; j_gene: TRBJ1-3; d_gene: -; CDR3nt: TGTGCCAGCAGCTTGGTGCGCGGTACCTCTGGAAACACCATATATTTT; CDR3aa: CASSLVRGTSGNTIYF
abundance: -; v_gene: TRBV25-1; j_gene: TRBJ1-2; d_gene: -; CDR3nt: TGTGCCAGCAGTGATATGTCAGACTATGGCTACACCTTC; CDR3aa: CASSDMSDYGYTF
abundance: -; v_gene: TRBV11-2; j_gene: TRBJ1-4; d_gene: -; CDR3nt: TGTGCCAGCAGCTCCTTCGGACAGACAACTAATGAAAAACTGTTTTTT; CDR3aa: CASSSFGQTTNEKLFF
abundance: -; v_gene: TRBV10-2; j_gene: TRBJ2-7; d_gene: TRBD1; CDR3nt: TGCGCCAGCAGCGAAAGGACAGGGTCCTACGAGCAGTACTTC; CDR3aa: CASSERTGSYEQYF
abundance: -; v_gene: TRBV15; j_gene: TRBJ1-1; d_gene: -; CDR3nt: TGTGCCACCAGCAGAGAAGTTGGAGGCACTGAAGCTTTCTTT; CDR3aa: CATSREVGGTEAFF
abundance: once; v_gene: TRBV19; j_gene: TRBJ1-2; d_gene: TRBD1; CDR3nt: TGTGCCAGTAGTCTGACAGGGGGTGAGCATGGCTACACCTTC; CDR3aa: CASSLTGGEHGYTF
abundance: -; v_gene: TRBV10-2; j_gene: TRBJ2-7; d_gene: -; CDR3nt: TGCGCCAGCAGTGTCAGGGGCAGGGGATCCGAGCAGTACTTC; CDR3aa: CASSVRGRGSEQYF
abundance: once; v_gene: TRBV18; j_gene: TRBJ1-2; d_gene: -; CDR3nt: TGTGCCAGCTCACCAACAAAGAACTATGGCTACACCTTC; CDR3aa: CASSPTKNYGYTF
abundance: -; v_gene: TRBV27; j_gene: TRBJ2-3; d_gene: TRBD2; CDR3nt: TGTGCCAGCAGCGGAGCGGGAGGCGGCACAGATACGCAGTATTTT; CDR3aa: CASSGAGGGTDTQYF
abundance: -; v_gene: TRBV5-1; j_gene: TRBJ2-1; d_gene: TRBD2; CDR3nt: TGCGCCAGCAGCTTGGAAGGGACTAGCGGGAGCTTTGAGCAGTTCTTC; CDR3aa: CASSLEGTSGSFEQFF
abundance: once; v_gene: TRBV19; j_gene: TRBJ1-4; d_gene: TRBD1; CDR3nt: TGTGCCAGCAGAACAGGGGGGAATGAAAAACTGTTTTTT; CDR3aa: CASRTGGNEKLFF
abundance: -; v_gene: TRBV6-4; j_gene: TRBJ2-2; d_gene: TRBD1; CDR3nt: TGTGCCAGCAGTGACCTACCGGGACAGGGGACCGGGGAGCTGTTTTTT; CDR3aa: CASSDLPGQGTGELFF